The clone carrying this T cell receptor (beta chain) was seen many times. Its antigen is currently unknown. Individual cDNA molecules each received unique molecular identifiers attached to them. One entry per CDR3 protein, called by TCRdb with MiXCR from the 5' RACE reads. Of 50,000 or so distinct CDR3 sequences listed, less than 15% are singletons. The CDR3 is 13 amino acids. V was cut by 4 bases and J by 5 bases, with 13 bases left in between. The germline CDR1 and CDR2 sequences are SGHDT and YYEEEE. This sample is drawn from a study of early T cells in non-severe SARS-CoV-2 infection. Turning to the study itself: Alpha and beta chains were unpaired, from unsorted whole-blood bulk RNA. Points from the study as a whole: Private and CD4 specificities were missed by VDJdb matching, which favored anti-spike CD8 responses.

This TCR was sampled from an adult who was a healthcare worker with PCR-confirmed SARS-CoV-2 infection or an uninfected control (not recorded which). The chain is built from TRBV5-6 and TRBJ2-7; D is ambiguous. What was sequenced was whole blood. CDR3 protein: CASSPPVGHEQYF. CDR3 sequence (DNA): TGTGCCAGCAGCCCACCGGTTGGTCACGAGCAGTACTTC.